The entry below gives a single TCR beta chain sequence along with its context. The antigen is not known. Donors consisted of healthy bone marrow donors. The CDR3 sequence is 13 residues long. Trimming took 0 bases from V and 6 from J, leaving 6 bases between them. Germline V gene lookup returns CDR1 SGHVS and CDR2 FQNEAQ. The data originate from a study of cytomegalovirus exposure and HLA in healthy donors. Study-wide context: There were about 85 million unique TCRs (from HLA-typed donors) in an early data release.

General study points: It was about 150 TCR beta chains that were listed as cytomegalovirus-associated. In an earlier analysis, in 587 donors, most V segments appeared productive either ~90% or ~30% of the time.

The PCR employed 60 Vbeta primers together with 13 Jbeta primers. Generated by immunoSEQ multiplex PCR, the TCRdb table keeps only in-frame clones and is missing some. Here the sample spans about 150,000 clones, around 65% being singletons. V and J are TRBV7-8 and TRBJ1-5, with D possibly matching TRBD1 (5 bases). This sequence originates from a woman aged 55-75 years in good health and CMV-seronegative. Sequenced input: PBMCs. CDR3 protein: CASSLAGGQPQHF. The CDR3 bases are TGTGCCAGCAGCTTAGCCGGGGGTCAGCCCCAGCATTTT.